This T cell receptor (beta chain) was retrieved from a study of T cell repertoires in cytomegalovirus infection. Background on the study: The authors relied on CMV epitopes, both recently identified HLA-C-restricted and well-studied HLA-B-restricted. CMV infection and matching HLA type were both indicated by public TCR beta signatures. Study results and limitations: Identification of carriers of CMV plus the relevant HLA was achieved through cumulative public TCR beta family frequency. The ex vivo response showed dominance by HLA-C-restricted CMV-specific TCR beta clonotypes.

This clonotype was counted only a few times. Its antigen is currently unknown. TCRdb itself ran the reads through MiXCR, one entry per CDR3 protein. The sample records roughly 730,000 distinct CDR3 sequences, around a third being singletons. Looked up from germline, CDR1 is SGDLS and CDR2 is YYNGEE. With 4 bases clipped from V and 5 bases from J, the junction kept 3 bases outside the gene matches. The CDR3 is 14 amino acids. This chain links TRBV9 with TRBJ2-3; 11 bases are shared with TRBD2. This sequence was found in a human donor in good health (CMV status not recorded). Some clones in this sample may be carry-over from other donors' samples. This specimen was cultured PBMCs, taken from culture after CMV antigen stimulation. The CDR3 reads CASSTGTSGDTQYF. Here the CDR3 DNA reads TGTGCCAGCAGCACGGGGACTAGCGGAGATACGCAGTATTTT.